The 28 T cell receptor beta chains below were found in one sample sequenced in a study of human T cells and chemical hapten exposure. Each CDR3 protein gets one entry after TCRdb re-called the RACE reads with MiXCR. Of 300,000 to 350,000 distinct CDR3 sequences listed, about 7% are singletons. Time point in this sample: patch test 1, 2 weeks after DPC sensitization. The treatment denotes: therapeutic diphenylcyclopropenone sensitization with weekly scalp DPC. The sample in question was whole blood, obtained in connection with sensitization to the hapten diphenylcyclopropenone (DPC). The receptors here all came from a woman aged 18-35 years with alopecia areata. Some clones in this sample may be carry-over from other donors' samples.

The chain has TRBV5-5 and TRBJ1-4; D remains ambiguous. Trimming left V 0 bases short and J 5 bases short, with 11 bases between. The CDR3 totals 15 residues. Germline V lookup: CDR1 SGHKS, CDR2 YYEKEE (reference sequence). CDR3 in amino acids: CASSLDLTGNEKLFF. The CDR3 DNA sequence: TGTGCCAGCAGCTTGGATCTTACTGGGAATGAAAAACTGTTTTTT.

The chain carries TRBV29-1 and TRBJ2-5, with 11 nucleotides matching TRBD2. The V gene's germline CDR1 is SQVTM and CDR2 ANQGSEA. The CDR3 covers 14 residues. Trimming cost V 5 bases and J 2 bases; bases outside gene matches: 4. The CDR3 coding sequence is TGCAGCGTTTTAGCGGGGGGGCGTCAAGAGACCCAGTACTTC. This gives the protein CSVLAGGRQETQYF.

This clonotype occurred many times. V is TRBV12-3 or TRBV12-4 and J is TRBJ2-3, with D unclear. V was clipped by 2 bases and J by 1 base, with 7 bases between them. CDR3 size: 14 residues. The CDR3 loop reads CASSLRSRTDTQYF. In nucleotides, the CDR3 is TGTGCCAGCAGTTTAAGATCACGCACAGATACGCAGTATTTT.

This clonotype was counted ten times or more. CDR3 amino acids: CASSAAGNTIYF. The DNA for the CDR3 is TGTGCCAGCAGCGCGGCTGGAAACACCATATATTTT. V usage is TRBV2 and J usage is TRBJ1-3, with D unclear. V gave up 6 bases and J gave up 2 bases, with 5 bases separating them. Per the germline V gene, CDR1 is SNHLY and CDR2 is FYNNEI. The CDR3 contains 12 residues.

This chain connects TRBV28 to TRBJ1-1; 9 bases align to TRBD1. The CDR3 length is 12 residues. CDR1 MDHEN and CDR2 SYDVKM come from the germline V gene. With V trimmed by 10 bases and J by 11 bases, 11 bases remained unmatched. The CDR3 DNA reads as TGTGCCACCAAGGACAGGGGCCAGGCGGCTTTCTTT. Translation gives CATKDRGQAAFF.

The CDR3 DNA sequence: TGTGCCAGCAGCCCCCCGGGGCCCCACACAGATACGCAGTATTTT. This translates into CASSPPGPHTDTQYF. V gene TRBV7-9 combines with J gene TRBJ2-3; the D gene could be TRBD1 or TRBD2 (5 bases each). Germline assignment: CDR1 SEHNR and CDR2 FQNEAQ (reference sequence). The CDR3 totals 15 residues. V lost 5 bases to trimming and J lost 2 bases, with 14 bases between them.

The rearrangement links TRBV18 to TRBJ1-6, with a possible D match to TRBD1 (5 bases). The V gene lost 3 bases and the J gene lost 7 bases, with 16 bases spanning the gap. This CDR3 contains 16 residues. Looked up from germline, CDR1 is KGHSH and CDR2 is LQKENI. The CDR3 is CASSPFQGGENSPLHF. The CDR3 bases are TGTGCCAGCTCACCCTTTCAGGGAGGGGAGAATTCACCCCTCCACTTT.

The J gene is TRBJ2-3, the V gene TRBV20-1, with D perhaps given as TRBD1 or TRBD2 (5 bases each). The CDR3 is 15 amino acids. Germline-derived CDR1 and CDR2 are DFQATT and SNEGSKA (reference sequence). With 6 bases removed from V and 0 bases from J, the gap between germline ends came to 16 bases. CDR3 loop: CSALTGTGSTDTQYF. The CDR3 nucleotides are TGCAGTGCATTAACCGGGACCGGCAGCACAGATACGCAGTATTTT.

This clonotype was picked up many times. The V gene is TRBV10-3, the J gene TRBJ2-7; D possibly matches TRBD1 or TRBD2 (5 bases each). Germline V gives CDR1 ENHRY, CDR2 SYGVKD. V shed 4 bases and J shed 2 bases, with 15 bases lying between them. The CDR3 spans 15 residues. The CDR3 loop reads CAISGDPGSTYEQYF. The DNA for the CDR3 is TGTGCCATCAGTGGGGACCCCGGATCTACCTACGAGCAGTACTTC.

This rearrangement joins TRBV24-1 to TRBJ2-3, with D unclear. Trimming removed 2 bases from V and 2 bases from J, with 4 bases in between. The CDR3 has 13 residues. CDR1 and CDR2 from the germline V gene are KGHDR and SFDVKD. The CDR3 sequence is CATSDSVTDTQYF. Written as DNA, the CDR3 is TGTGCCACCAGTGATTCCGTCACAGATACGCAGTATTTT.

The table lists this clonotype with many counts. The chain carries TRBV3-1 and TRBJ2-5; no clear D. CDR3 length: 11 amino acids. The germline V gene has CDR1 LGHDT and CDR2 YNNKEL (reference sequence). V lost 3 bases, J lost 1 base, and 0 bases lay in between. CDR3 sequence (DNA): TGTGCCAGCAGCCACCAAGAGACCCAGTACTTC. Residues: CASSHQETQYF.

This clonotype appeared a few times. The chain joins TRBV7-2 to TRBJ1-1; D remains ambiguous. Germline lookup yields CDR1 SGHTA and CDR2 FQGNSA. The CDR3 is 13 residues long. The germline V and J ends were trimmed by 3 bases and 7 bases, with 12 bases remaining between them. CDR3 loop: CASSLAQANEAFF. CDR3 in DNA: TGTGCCAGCAGCTTGGCCCAGGCGAATGAAGCTTTCTTT.

The sample holds many counts of this clonotype. The rearrangement joins TRBV20-1 to TRBJ1-5; D might be TRBD1 (6 bases). Trimming took 1 base from V and 7 from J, leaving 26 bases between them. Germline V CDR1 and CDR2: DFQATT, SNEGSKA (reference sequence). The CDR3 sequence is 18 residues long. The CDR3 DNA reads TGCAGTGCTAGAGCCACACGGGACATGGGGGATGTTCGGCAGCCCCAGCATTTT. Translated: CSARATRDMGDVRQPQHF.

This clonotype was found many times. The gene calls are TRBV7-3 and TRBJ2-6; 11 positions agree with TRBD1. Germline lookup yields CDR1 SGHTA and CDR2 FQGTGA. The CDR3 has 16 residues. Trimming at V came to 5 bases and at J to 4 bases, leaving 4 bases not matched to a gene. CDR3 amino acids: CASSAGQGAGANVLTF. CDR3 DNA: TGTGCCAGCAGCGCCGGACAGGGGGCCGGGGCCAACGTCCTGACTTTC.

The chain joins TRBV7-8 to TRBJ2-7, with D possibly being TRBD1 (5 bases). The germline V and J ends were trimmed by 0 bases and 4 bases, with 16 bases remaining between them. The germline V gene encodes CDR1 SGHVS and CDR2 FQNEAQ. The CDR3 runs 16 residues. CDR3 sequence (DNA): TGTGCCAGCAGCTTAGCGATAGGGTTGACAGCATACGAGCAGTACTTC. Protein: CASSLAIGLTAYEQYF. Full variable domain (missing parts from reference TRBV7-8 and TRBJ2-7): GAGVSQSPRYKVAKRGQDVALRCDPISGHVSLFWYQQALGQGPEFLTYFQNEAQLDKSGLPSDRFFAERPEGSVSTLKIQRTQQEDSAVYLCASSLAIGLTAYEQYFGPGTRLTVT.

The CDR3: CASSRDSYYGYTF. The CDR3 region has the DNA TGTGCCAGCAGCAGGGACAGCTACTATGGCTACACCTTC. V is TRBV3-1 and J is TRBJ1-2; 7 bases line up with TRBD1. Trimming at V came to 5 bases and at J to 3 bases, leaving 3 bases not matched to a gene. Germline assignment: CDR1 LGHDT and CDR2 YNNKEL (reference sequence). This CDR3 contains 13 residues.

This clonotype has at least ten counts. This sequence joins TRBV7-2 and TRBJ2-7, with D unclear. The germline V gene has CDR1 SGHTA and CDR2 FQGNSA. Trimming removed 3 bases from V and 3 bases from J, with 9 bases in between. The CDR3 sequence is 13 residues long. The CDR3 here is CASSLGRDYEQYF. DNA for the CDR3: TGTGCCAGCAGCTTGGGCAGAGACTACGAGCAGTACTTC.

There are many counts of this clonotype. The chain is built from TRBV5-4 and TRBJ2-2, with TRBD1 as a possible D gene (6 bases). This CDR3 has 15 residues. CDR1 is SGHNT and CDR2 is YYREEE in the germline V gene (reference sequence). Between the trimmed V and J ends, which lost 0 bases and 4 bases, there was a span of 10 bases. The CDR3: CASSLDSGATGELFF. The CDR3 DNA sequence: TGTGCCAGCAGCTTGGACTCAGGGGCCACCGGGGAGCTGTTTTTT.

This clonotype has at least ten counts. The V and J genes are TRBV4-3 and TRBJ2-7, with a possible D match to TRBD1 (5 bases). Germline V lookup: CDR1 LGHNA, CDR2 YSLEER. The CDR3 has 15 amino acids. The V end lost 0 bases, the J end lost 3 bases, and 12 bases lay between the germline ends. This chain's CDR3 is CASSQERQIFYEQYF. The CDR3 coding sequence is TGCGCCAGCAGCCAAGAGAGACAGATATTCTACGAGCAGTACTTC.

This clonotype was seen repeatedly, ten times or more. At one boundary the junction diverges from the germline segment, which might be a read error. V and J are TRBV4-1 and TRBJ1-1; 7 nucleotides match TRBD1. The V gene's germline CDR1 is MGHRA and CDR2 YSYEKL. This CDR3 comprises 13 residues. The CDR3 here is CASSQDRDTEAFF. In DNA, the CDR3 is TGTGCCAGCTCACAAGACAGGGACACTGAAGCTTTCTTT.

V is TRBV12-3 or TRBV12-4 and J is TRBJ1-5, with D possibly matching TRBD1 (6 bases). Trimming shortened V by 3 bases and J by 3 bases, and 9 bases separated the two germline ends. This CDR3 spans 14 amino acids. Written as DNA, the CDR3 is TGTGCCAGCAGTTTTGAGGGGGTCAATCAGCCCCAGCATTTT. This encodes CASSFEGVNQPQHF.

This clonotype has more than one count but fewer than ten. J is TRBJ2-7 and V is TRBV12-3 or TRBV12-4, with D possibly matching TRBD1 (6 bases). This CDR3 is built from 12 residues. The V gene lost 6 bases and the J gene lost 6 bases, with 12 bases spanning the gap. CDR3: CASSSRGIEQYF. In DNA, the CDR3 is TGTGCCAGCAGCTCCAGGGGCATCGAGCAGTACTTC.

This clonotype came up many times. The CDR3 reads CASSQGEGGLPNEQFF. The DNA of the CDR3 is TGCGCCAGCAGCCAAGGGGAGGGGGGGCTCCCCAATGAGCAGTTCTTC. The rearrangement uses TRBV4-3 and TRBJ2-1, with D perhaps matching TRBD2 (7 bases). This CDR3 has 16 residues. The germline V and J ends were trimmed by 1 base and 6 bases, with 16 bases remaining between them. Per germline, CDR1 LGHNA and CDR2 YSLEER.

Ten or more counts support this clonotype. V is TRBV6-5 and J is TRBJ2-7; TRBD1 matches at 7 bases. The V gene end was trimmed by 4 bases and the J gene end by 6 bases; junction bases not matched to a gene: 9. Germline CDR1 reads MNHEY; CDR2 reads SVGAGI. This CDR3 has 14 amino acids. CDR3 region: CASSFMAGGIEQYF. CDR3 nucleotides: TGTGCCAGCAGTTTTATGGCAGGGGGTATCGAGCAGTACTTC.

This clonotype was seen repeatedly, ten times or more. This chain links TRBV7-9 with TRBJ2-2; 12 bases agree with TRBD2. Looked up from germline, CDR1 is SEHNR and CDR2 is FQNEAQ (reference sequence). The CDR3 is made up of 16 amino acids. Germline trimming cut 5 bases from V and 5 bases from J; bases unmatched to any gene: 6. In nucleotides, the CDR3 is TGTGCCAGCAGCATAGGACTAGCGGGGATGACCGGGGAGCTGTTTTTT. The encoded protein is CASSIGLAGMTGELFF.

At least ten counts were recorded for this clonotype. The chain employs TRBV12-3 or TRBV12-4 and TRBJ2-7; 10 bases are shared with TRBD2. CDR3 length equals 13 residues. Trimming at V came to 6 bases and at J to 4 bases, leaving 3 bases not matched to a gene. The CDR3 DNA is TGTGCCAGCAGCCAGACTAGCGGGTACGAGCAGTACTTC. It encodes CASSQTSGYEQYF.

The rearrangement uses TRBV29-1 and TRBJ2-2; possibly TRBD1 for D (5 bases). The CDR3 is made up of 13 amino acids. Germline values: CDR1 SQVTM, CDR2 ANQGSEA. V dropped 5 bases and J dropped 1 base, with 8 bases sitting between them. The CDR3 loop is CSVQTGNTGELFF. The CDR3 bases are TGCAGCGTTCAAACAGGGAACACCGGGGAGCTGTTTTTT.

The chain uses TRBV6-2 or TRBV6-3 and TRBJ1-3; D unresolved. This CDR3 has 15 residues. With 6 bases removed from V and 4 bases from J, the gap between germline ends came to 16 bases. In germline, CDR1 is MNHEY, CDR2 SVGEGT. CDR3 region: CASSPPRVNGNTIYF. The CDR3 nucleotides read TGTGCCAGCAGCCCACCCCGGGTAAACGGAAACACCATATATTTT.